This T cell receptor beta chain was recovered during a study of naive and memory T cell subsets. General study points: A few larger clonotypes appeared in naive repertoires, especially CD8, possibly memory cells re-expressing CD45RA. Expression changes during T cell differentiation may affect RNA-based TCR counts. Gini index rose across naive, CM, EM and EMRA in CD4 and CD8.

As to this clonotype: What it binds is not known.

CDR1 and CDR2 (germline): SGHVS, FNYEAQ. The CDR3 contains 16 residues. V lost 5 bases and J lost 5, with 21 bases in between. The beta constant-region primer was an equimolar mix of two oligonucleotides covering TRBC1 and TRBC2. Ligated cDNA was amplified by four rounds of PCR with nested alpha and beta constant-region primers and SP2. The cDNA 3' end received a ligated single-stranded oligonucleotide carrying the SP2 primer and a 12-nucleotide UMI. TCRdb used MiXCR to reprocess the UMI-ligation and nested PCR reads, holding one entry per CDR3 protein. Among 85,000 to 130,000 distinct CDR3 sequences listed, more than 12% were seen once.

The sequenced sample was naive CD8+ T cells from blood. V is TRBV7-6 and J is TRBJ1-2; D ambiguous. The sequence derives from a human donor in good health. The CDR3 is CASSRPWTALLYGYTF. The CDR3 DNA reads as TGTGCCAGCAGCCGACCATGGACGGCCTTGCTTTATGGCTACACCTTC.